Listed below are T cell receptor beta chains from one sample, sequenced in a study of blood T cells in healthy people across ages. MiXCR was run by TCRdb on the 5' RACE reads, yielding one entry per CDR3 protein. The sample shows approximately 880,000 distinct CDR3 sequences, roughly 48% of them seen only once. Sample: blood. These receptors all come from a man aged 30 to 45 in good health. CDR3s include the opening cysteine and the closing phenylalanine or tryptophan. A D gene is named only where the DNA matches it firmly. Where a row states a size, it is once, few, many or the class of an expanded clone; other rows omit it.

TRBV4-1	TRBJ2-1	few	NA	TGCGCCAGCAGCCAAGATAAAAATATCCTTTTCAATGAGCAGTTCTTC	CASSQDKNILFNEQFF
TRBV18	TRBJ2-3	NA	NA	TGTGCCAGCTCACCAAGGGCCACAGATACGCAGTATTTT	CASSPRATDTQYF
TRBV9	TRBJ1-1	NA	TRBD1	TGTGCCAGCAGCGTAGATGGGGACAGGGGCACTGAAGCTTTCTTT	CASSVDGDRGTEAFF
TRBV20-1	TRBJ1-4	few	NA	TGCAGTGCTCCGAAGGGTGGGGGAGGTGAAAAACTGTTTTTT	CSAPKGGGGEKLFF
TRBV4-3	TRBJ2-1	NA	NA	TGCGCCAGCAGCCAAGATGGGCCTGGGAGCGGCTCCTACAATGAGCAGTTCTTC	CASSQDGPGSGSYNEQFF
TRBV9	TRBJ2-7	NA	TRBD2	TGTGCCAGCAGCGTAGCTTCGGGGGGGCCCCCCTACGAGCAGTACTTC	CASSVASGGPPYEQYF
TRBV12-3/TRBV12-4	TRBJ1-2	NA	NA	TGTGCCAGCAGTTGGCGACGGCTTCAAGGCTACACCTTC	CASSWRRLQGYTF
TRBV28	TRBJ1-4	NA	NA	TGTGCCGCTGGGACCGGAGGAGAAAAACTGTTTTTT	CAAGTGGEKLFF
TRBV5-1	TRBJ2-3	many	TRBD2	TGCGCCAGCAGCAGGGGACTAGCGGGGGATTTGACAGATACGCAGTATTTT	CASSRGLAGDLTDTQYF
TRBV25-1	TRBJ1-6	NA	NA	TGTGCCAGCTCCCAAATGGGACGTTTTAATTCACCCCTCCACTTT	CASSQMGRFNSPLHF
TRBV5-1	TRBJ2-3	few	TRBD2	TGCGCCAGCAGCTTGGTCGGGAGGGAGACAGATACGCAGTATTTT	CASSLVGRETDTQYF
TRBV11-2	TRBJ2-5	NA	TRBD1	TGTGCCAGCAGCTTAACAGGGGCTGAGACCCAGCACTTC	CASSLTGAETQHF
TRBV7-2	TRBJ2-3	NA	NA	TGTGCCAGCAGCTTACCTGACTCAGATACGCAGTATTTT	CASSLPDSDTQYF
TRBV7-2	TRBJ2-7	NA	TRBD2	TGTGCCAGCAGGGGACTAGCGGGGGCCCACGAGCAGTACTTC	CASRGLAGAHEQYF
TRBV4-1	TRBJ2-2	NA	NA	TGCGCCAGCAGCCCCATCGGGGGTAACACCGGGGAGCTGTTTTTT	CASSPIGGNTGELFF
TRBV21-1	TRBJ2-7	NA	NA	TGTGCCAGCAGCGCCCGCTTTTCCCCGTCCTACGAGCAGTACTTC	CASSARFSPSYEQYF
TRBV12-3/TRBV12-4	TRBJ1-1	NA	NA	TGTGCCAGCAGTCTCCTGATGAACACTGAAGCTTTCTTT	CASSLLMNTEAFF
TRBV7-3	TRBJ2-1	NA	TRBD2	TGTGCCAGCAGCCTCTCAGGCCCGGGGGGGCAAAACAATGAGCAGTTCTTC	CASSLSGPGGQNNEQFF
TRBV12-5	TRBJ2-1	few	NA	TGTGCTAGTGGTTCGGGGACTTACAATGAGCAGTTCTTC	CASGSGTYNEQFF
TRBV7-2	TRBJ2-7	few	NA	TGTGCCAGCAGCTTCCAGACATCAAGCTCCTACGAGCAGTACTTC	CASSFQTSSSYEQYF
TRBV3-1	TRBJ2-1	NA	NA	TGTGCCAGCAGCCGAGACAGGCCACCCTACAATGAGCAGTTCTTC	CASSRDRPPYNEQFF
TRBV27	TRBJ1-4	NA	NA	TGTGCCACCGCCGCGAGACAGCCAACTAATGAAAAACTGTTTTTT	CATAARQPTNEKLFF
TRBV4-3	TRBJ2-7	NA	NA	TGCGCCAGCAGCCAGACAGGACTAGGGAGCTACGAGCAGTACTTC	CASSQTGLGSYEQYF
TRBV6-1	TRBJ2-3	NA	NA	TGTGCCAGCACCCCCGGCGGATTTAGCACAGATACGCAGTATTTT	CASTPGGFSTDTQYF
TRBV7-2	TRBJ1-2	few	TRBD1	TGTGCCAGCAGCCCGCCCGCGGGACAGGGTTATGGCTACACCTTC	CASSPPAGQGYGYTF
TRBV4-1	TRBJ2-7	NA	NA	TGCGCCAGCAGCCAGACGACATTTACCTGCGAGCAGTACTTC	CASSQTTFTCEQYF